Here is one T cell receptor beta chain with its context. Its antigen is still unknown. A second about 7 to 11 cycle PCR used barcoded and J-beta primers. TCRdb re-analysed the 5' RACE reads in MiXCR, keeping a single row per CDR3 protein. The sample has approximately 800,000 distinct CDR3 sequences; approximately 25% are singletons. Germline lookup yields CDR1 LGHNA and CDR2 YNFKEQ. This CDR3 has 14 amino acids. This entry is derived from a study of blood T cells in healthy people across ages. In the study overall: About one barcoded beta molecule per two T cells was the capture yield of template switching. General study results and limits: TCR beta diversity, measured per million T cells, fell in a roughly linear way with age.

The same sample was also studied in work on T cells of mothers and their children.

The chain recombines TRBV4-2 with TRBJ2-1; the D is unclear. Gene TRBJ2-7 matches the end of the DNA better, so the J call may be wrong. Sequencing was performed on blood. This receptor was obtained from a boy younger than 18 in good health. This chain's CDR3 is CASSQVPQTYEQYF. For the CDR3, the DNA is TGTGCCAGCAGCCAAGTACCACAGACCTACGAGCAGTACTTC.